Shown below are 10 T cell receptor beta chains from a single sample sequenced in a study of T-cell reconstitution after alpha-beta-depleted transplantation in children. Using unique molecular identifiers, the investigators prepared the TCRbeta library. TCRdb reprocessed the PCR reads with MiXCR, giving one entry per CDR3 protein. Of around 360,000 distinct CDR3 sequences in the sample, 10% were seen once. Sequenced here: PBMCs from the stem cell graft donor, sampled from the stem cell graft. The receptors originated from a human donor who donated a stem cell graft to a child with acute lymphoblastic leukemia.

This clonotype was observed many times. The CDR3 loop is CASSVMMGGAETQYF. The CDR3 DNA is TGTGCCAGCAGCGTTATGATGGGGGGAGCAGAGACCCAGTACTTC. This chain joins TRBV7-2 and TRBJ2-5; D is perhaps TRBD2 (6 bases). The CDR3 extends over 15 amino acids. V was cut by 5 bases and J by 4 bases, with 17 bases left in between. Germline CDR1 reads SGHTA; CDR2 reads FQGNSA.

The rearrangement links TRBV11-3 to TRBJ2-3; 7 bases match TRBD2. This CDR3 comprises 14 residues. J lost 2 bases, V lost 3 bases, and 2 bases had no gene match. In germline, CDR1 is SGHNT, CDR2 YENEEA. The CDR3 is CASSLGGYTDTQYF. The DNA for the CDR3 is TGTGCCAGCAGCTTGGGGGGGTACACAGATACGCAGTATTTT. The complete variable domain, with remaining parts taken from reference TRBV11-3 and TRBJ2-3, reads EAGVVQSPRYKIIEKKQPVAFWCNPISGHNTLYWYLQNLGQGPELLIRYENEEAVDDSQLPKDRFSAERLKGVDSTLKIQPAELGDSAVYLCASSLGGYTDTQYFGPGTRLTVL.

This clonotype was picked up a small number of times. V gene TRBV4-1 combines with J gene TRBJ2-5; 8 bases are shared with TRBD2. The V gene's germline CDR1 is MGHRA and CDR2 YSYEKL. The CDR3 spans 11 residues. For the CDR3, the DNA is TGCGCTAGCGGGATAGGAGAGACCCAGTACTTC. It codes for CASGIGETQYF.

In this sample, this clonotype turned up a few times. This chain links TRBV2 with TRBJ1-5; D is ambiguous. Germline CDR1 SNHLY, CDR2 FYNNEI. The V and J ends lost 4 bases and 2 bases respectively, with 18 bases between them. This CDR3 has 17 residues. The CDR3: CASSGLGSPGGNQPQHF. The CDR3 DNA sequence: TGTGCCAGCAGTGGGTTAGGGAGTCCTGGTGGCAATCAGCCCCAGCATTTT.

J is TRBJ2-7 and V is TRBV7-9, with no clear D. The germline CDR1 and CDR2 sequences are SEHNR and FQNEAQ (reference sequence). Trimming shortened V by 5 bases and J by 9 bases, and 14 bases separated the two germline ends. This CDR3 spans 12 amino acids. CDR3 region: CASSPESFAQYF. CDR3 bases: TGTGCCAGCAGCCCCGAATCTTTTGCGCAGTACTTC.

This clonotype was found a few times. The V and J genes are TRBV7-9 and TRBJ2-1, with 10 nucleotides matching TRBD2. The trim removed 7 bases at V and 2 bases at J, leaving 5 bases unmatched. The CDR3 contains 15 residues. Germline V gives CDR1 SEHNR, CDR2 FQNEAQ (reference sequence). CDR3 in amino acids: CASNPAGGPYNEQFF. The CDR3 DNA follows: TGTGCCAGCAACCCAGCGGGAGGGCCCTACAATGAGCAGTTCTTC.

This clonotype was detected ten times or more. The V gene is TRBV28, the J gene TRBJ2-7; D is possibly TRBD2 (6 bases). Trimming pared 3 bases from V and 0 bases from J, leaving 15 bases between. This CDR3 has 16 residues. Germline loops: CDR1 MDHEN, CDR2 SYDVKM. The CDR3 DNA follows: TGTGCCAGCAGTTTGGTATCTAGCGATTTCTCCTACGAGCAGTACTTC. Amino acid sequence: CASSLVSSDFSYEQYF.

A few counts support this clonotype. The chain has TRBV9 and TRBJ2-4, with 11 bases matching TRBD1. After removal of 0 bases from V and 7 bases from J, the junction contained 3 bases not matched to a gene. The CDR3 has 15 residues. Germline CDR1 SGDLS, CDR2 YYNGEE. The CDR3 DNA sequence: TGTGCCAGCAGCGTAGGAGGACAGGGGGCCAACATTCAGTACTTC. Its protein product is CASSVGGQGANIQYF.

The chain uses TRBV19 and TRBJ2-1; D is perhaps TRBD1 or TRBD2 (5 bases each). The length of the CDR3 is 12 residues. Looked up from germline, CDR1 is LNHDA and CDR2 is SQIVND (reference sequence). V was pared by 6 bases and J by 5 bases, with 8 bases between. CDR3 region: CASSGDDNEQFF. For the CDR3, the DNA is TGTGCCAGTAGCGGGGACGACAATGAGCAGTTCTTC.

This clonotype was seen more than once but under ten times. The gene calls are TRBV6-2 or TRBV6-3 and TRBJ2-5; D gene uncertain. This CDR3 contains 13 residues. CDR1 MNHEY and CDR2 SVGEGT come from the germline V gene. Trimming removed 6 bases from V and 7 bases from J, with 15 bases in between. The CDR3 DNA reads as TGTGCCAGCAGCACCATGGCCGAGAGGACCCAGTACTTC. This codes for CASSTMAERTQYF.